These 14 T cell receptor beta chains were all obtained from the same sample, sequenced in a study of neoadjuvant nivolumab and ipilimumab in lung cancer. Produced via immunoSEQ multiplex PCR; TCRdb's table is partial and in-frame only. Among around 7,500 clones listed, around four fifths were seen once. Sequencing was performed on tumor tissue, taken after neoadjuvant nivolumab, alone or with ipilimumab, at or shortly before surgery. These receptors came from an adult with non-small cell lung cancer.

The rearrangement uses TRBV5-1 and TRBJ2-2, with TRBD1 identical over 10 bases. The germline CDR1 and CDR2 sequences are SGHRS and YFSETQ. After removal of 0 bases from V and 5 bases from J, the junction contained 13 bases not matched to a gene. CDR3 length: 19 residues. The CDR3 loop is CASSLDRKRQGAWTGELFF. CDR3 DNA: TGCGCCAGCAGCTTGGATAGGAAGAGACAGGGGGCTTGGACCGGGGAGCTGTTTTTT.

The CDR3 region is CASMKGRRLSTDTQYF. CDR3 bases: TGTGCCAGTATGAAGGGCCGGAGGCTCAGCACAGATACGCAGTATTTT. The rearrangement links TRBV19 to TRBJ2-3, with D possibly being TRBD2 (5 bases). The V gene lost 7 bases and the J gene lost 0 bases, with 17 bases spanning the gap. The CDR3 is 16 amino acids. The germline V gene encodes CDR1 LNHDA and CDR2 SQIVND (reference sequence). The variable domain in full, completed from reference TRBV19 and TRBJ2-3, reads DGGITQSPKYLFRKEGQNVTLSCEQNLNHDAMYWYRQDPGQGLRLIYYSQIVNDFQKGDIAEGYSVSREKKESFPLTVTSAQKNPTAFYLCASMKGRRLSTDTQYFGPGTRLTVL.

The rearrangement uses TRBV4-3 and TRBJ1-1; 7 bases are shared with TRBD1. Germline-derived CDR1 and CDR2 are LGHNA and YSLEER. The trim removed 3 bases at V and 7 bases at J, leaving 5 bases unmatched. The CDR3 length is 13 residues. CDR3 DNA: TGCGCCAGCAGCCATACAGGGGCTGATGAAGCTTTCTTT. Protein sequence: CASSHTGADEAFF.

The rearrangement links TRBV5-1 to TRBJ1-3; a possible D gene is TRBD1 (6 bases). This CDR3 spans 17 amino acids. CDR1 is SGHRS, CDR2 YFSETQ, per germline. The V gene lost 4 bases and the J gene lost 0 bases, with 17 bases spanning the gap. The CDR3 is CASSAQQGGSSGNTIYF. In DNA form, the CDR3 reads TGCGCCAGCAGCGCCCAACAGGGAGGATCCTCTGGAAACACCATATATTTT.

The rearrangement links TRBV6-5 to TRBJ1-2; D gene uncertain. Germline CDR1 and CDR2: MNHEY and SVGAGI. The CDR3 covers 12 residues. V was shortened by 7 bases and J by 4 bases, with 10 bases between the two germline ends. This CDR3 is CASNNPGYGYTF. The CDR3, as DNA: TGTGCCAGCAATAACCCGGGCTATGGCTACACCTTC.

V gene TRBV5-1 combines with J gene TRBJ2-3; 9 bases match TRBD1. Germline V gives CDR1 SGHRS, CDR2 YFSETQ. This CDR3 spans 15 amino acids. V trimming: 4 bases; J trimming: 1 base; junction bases outside the gene matches: 4. DNA of the CDR3: TGCGCCAGCAGCCCTTGGACAGGGGGCACAGATACGCAGTATTTT. Translation gives CASSPWTGGTDTQYF.

The chain has TRBV5-1 and TRBJ2-3, with 8 bases aligning to TRBD1. This CDR3 is built from 14 residues. The V segment lost 0 bases and the J segment 6 bases; nucleotides outside the gene matches: 3. Germline V gene data show CDR1 as SGHRS and CDR2 as YFSETQ. CDR3 in DNA: TGCGCCAGCAGCTTGGGGGACAGGACTGATACGCAGTATTTT. Residues: CASSLGDRTDTQYF. The full variable domain, its missing parts supplied by reference TRBV5-1 and TRBJ2-3, is KAGVTQTPRYLIKTRGQQVTLSCSPISGHRSVSWYQQTPGQGLQFLFEYFSETQRNKGNFPGRFSGRQFSNSRSEMNVSTLELGDSALYLCASSLGDRTDTQYFGPGTRLTVL.

This clone has only a few counts. The genes are TRBV10-1 and TRBJ2-7; D possibly corresponds to TRBD2 (6 bases). This CDR3 is 17 amino acids long. Trimming cost V 3 bases and J 0 bases, with 18 bases left between them. Germline V gives CDR1 WNHNN, CDR2 SYGVQD (reference sequence). The CDR3 nucleotides read TGCGCCAGCAGTGACCCTCCAGGGACTTCTAGCTCCTACGAGCAGTACTTC. This translates into CASSDPPGTSSSYEQYF.

This chain joins TRBV5-5 and TRBJ1-2; D is undetermined. Between the trimmed V and J ends, which lost 1 base and 2 bases, there was a span of 9 bases. The CDR3 sequence is 14 residues long. The germline V gene has CDR1 SGHKS and CDR2 YYEKEE (reference sequence). The CDR3 sequence: CASSLSALNYGYTF. For the CDR3, the DNA is TGTGCCAGCAGCTTGTCGGCCCTGAACTATGGCTACACCTTC.

The gene calls are TRBV11-1 and TRBJ2-7, with D uncertain. V was pared by 5 bases and J by 0 bases, with 20 bases between. The CDR3 runs 17 residues. Germline lookup yields CDR1 SGHAT and CDR2 FQDESV (reference sequence). CDR3 nucleotide sequence: TGTGCCAGCAGCCAAAGCGTGGATACCTTAAGCTCCTACGAGCAGTACTTC. Translating it yields CASSQSVDTLSSYEQYF.

This clone is a singleton in its sample. V is TRBV6-5 and J is TRBJ1-2, with D maybe TRBD1 (5 bases). The CDR3 is 15 residues long. V gave up 6 bases and J gave up 4 bases, with 18 bases separating them. The V gene's germline CDR1 is MNHEY and CDR2 SVGAGI. CDR3 sequence: CASSPGYQESYGYTF. CDR3 DNA sequence: TGTGCCAGCAGCCCAGGGTATCAGGAGAGCTATGGCTACACCTTC.

J is TRBJ1-5 and V is TRBV2, with 7 nucleotides matching TRBD1. The CDR3 sequence is 17 residues long. V lost 6 bases, J lost 2 bases, and 13 bases stayed unmatched. CDR1 SNHLY and CDR2 FYNNEI come from the germline V gene. The CDR3 protein is CASSSMPGGYGNQPQHF. The CDR3 region has the DNA TGTGCCAGCAGCTCAATGCCAGGGGGGTACGGCAATCAGCCCCAGCATTTT. The variable domain in full, with the rest retrieved from reference TRBV2 and TRBJ1-5, is EPEVTQTPSHQVTQMGQEVILRCVPISNHLYFYWYRQILGQKVEFLVSFYNNEISEKSEIFDDQFSVERPDGSNFTLKIRSTKLEDSAMYFCASSSMPGGYGNQPQHFGDGTRLSIL.

J is TRBJ1-2 and V is TRBV19; D may be TRBD1 (6 bases). Germline V gives CDR1 LNHDA, CDR2 SQIVND (reference sequence). CDR3 length: 13 amino acids. V lost 3 bases, J lost 8 bases, and 13 bases lay in between. The DNA for the CDR3 is TGTGCCAGTAGTATGCGGGGGCTTTGGGGCTACACCTTC. The encoded protein is CASSMRGLWGYTF.

The V and J genes are TRBV4-2 and TRBJ1-2; D gene uncertain. The germline CDR1 and CDR2 sequences are LGHNA and YNFKEQ. The CDR3 covers 14 residues. With 5 bases removed from V and 0 bases from J, the gap between germline ends came to 10 bases. CDR3 sequence reads: CASSSVGANYGYTF. CDR3 nucleotide sequence: TGTGCCAGCAGCTCAGTTGGGGCTAACTATGGCTACACCTTC.